Listed below are T cell receptor beta chains from one sample, sequenced in a study of control samples from healthy donors and cancer patients. Clones were sequenced by immunoSEQ multiplex PCR, and TCRdb holds only the in-frame ones, with some missing. In the table there are about 61,000 clones, around 89% of which are singletons. Sample: PBMCs. These receptors came from a man aged 60 to 69 with colorectal cancer. The CDR3 runs from the conserved cysteine through the conserved F or W. A D gene is named only where the DNA matches it firmly. Not all rows give a size; the values are once, few, many and, for expanded clones, a class.

v_call: TRBV4-1
j_call: TRBJ2-7
clone_size: NA
cdr3_length: 16
d_call: NA
cdr3_aa: CASSQALRTAGNEQYF
cdr3_nt: TGCGCCAGCAGCCAAGCCCTGCGGACAGCCGGGAACGAGCAGTACTTC

v_call: TRBV7-9
j_call: TRBJ2-3
clone_size: NA
cdr3_length: 12
d_call: NA
cdr3_aa: CASSLGRDTQYF
cdr3_nt: TGTGCCAGCAGCTTAGGGCGAGATACGCAGTATTTT

v_call: TRBV9
j_call: TRBJ2-5
clone_size: NA
cdr3_length: 13
d_call: NA
cdr3_aa: CASSPRPDGTQYF
cdr3_nt: TGTGCCAGCAGCCCGCGGCCTGACGGGACCCAGTACTTC

v_call: TRBV29-1
j_call: TRBJ2-5
clone_size: once
cdr3_length: 12
d_call: NA
cdr3_aa: CSVAQGEETQYF
cdr3_nt: TGCAGCGTTGCCCAAGGGGAAGAGACCCAGTACTTC

v_call: TRBV5-4
j_call: TRBJ2-6
clone_size: NA
cdr3_length: 17
d_call: NA
cdr3_aa: CASSLVGINSGANVLTF
cdr3_nt: TGTGCCAGCAGCTTGGTAGGGATAAATAGCGGGGCCAACGTCCTGACTTTC

v_call: TRBV4-2
j_call: TRBJ2-5
clone_size: NA
cdr3_length: 17
d_call: TRBD2
cdr3_aa: CASSRGLAGGPQETQYF
cdr3_nt: TGTGCCAGCAGCCGCGGGCTTGCGGGGGGCCCCCAAGAGACCCAGTACTTC

v_call: TRBV19
j_call: TRBJ1-2
clone_size: NA
cdr3_length: 14
d_call: TRBD1
cdr3_aa: CASSDPGTGYGYTF
cdr3_nt: TGTGCCAGTAGTGACCCCGGGACAGGCTATGGCTACACCTTC

v_call: TRBV20-1
j_call: TRBJ2-2
clone_size: NA
cdr3_length: 13
d_call: NA
cdr3_aa: CSASPPGTGELFF
cdr3_nt: TGCAGTGCTAGTCCCCCGGGGACCGGGGAGCTGTTTTTT

v_call: TRBV11-3
j_call: TRBJ2-1
clone_size: NA
cdr3_length: 15
d_call: NA
cdr3_aa: CASSFSGDVRNEQFF
cdr3_nt: TGTGCCAGCAGCTTTTCGGGGGATGTTAGGAATGAGCAGTTCTTC

v_call: TRBV9
j_call: TRBJ1-5
clone_size: once
cdr3_length: 13
d_call: NA
cdr3_aa: CASSVGAVRPQHF
cdr3_nt: TGTGCCAGCAGCGTAGGCGCCGTGAGGCCCCAGCATTTT

v_call: TRBV18
j_call: TRBJ1-5
clone_size: NA
cdr3_length: 13
d_call: TRBD1
cdr3_aa: CASRDSLNQPQHF
cdr3_nt: TGTGCCAGCCGGGACAGCCTCAATCAGCCCCAGCATTTT

v_call: TRBV5-1
j_call: TRBJ2-3
clone_size: NA
cdr3_length: 14
d_call: NA
cdr3_aa: CASSKAGATDTQYF
cdr3_nt: TGCGCCAGCAGTAAGGCGGGGGCGACAGATACGCAGTATTTT

v_call: TRBV7-2
j_call: TRBJ2-5
clone_size: NA
cdr3_length: 15
d_call: NA
cdr3_aa: CASSLLFLAPETQYF
cdr3_nt: TGTGCCAGCAGCCTCCTTTTTCTGGCGCCGGAGACCCAGTACTTC